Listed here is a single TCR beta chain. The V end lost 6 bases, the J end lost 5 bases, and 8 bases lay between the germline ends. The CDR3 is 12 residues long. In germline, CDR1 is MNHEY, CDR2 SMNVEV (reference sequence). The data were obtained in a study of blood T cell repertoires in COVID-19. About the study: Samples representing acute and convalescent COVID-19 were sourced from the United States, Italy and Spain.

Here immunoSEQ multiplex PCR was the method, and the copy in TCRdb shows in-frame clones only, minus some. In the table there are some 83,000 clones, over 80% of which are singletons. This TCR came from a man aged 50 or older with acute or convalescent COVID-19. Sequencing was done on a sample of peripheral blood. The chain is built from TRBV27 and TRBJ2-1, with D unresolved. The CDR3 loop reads CASRGLDNEQFF. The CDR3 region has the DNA TGTGCCAGCAGAGGCCTAGACAATGAGCAGTTCTTC.